This T cell receptor (beta chain) was retrieved from a study of technical replicates of blood from several donors. Profiled with immunoSEQ multiplex PCR; TCRdb holds only in-frame clones, not every one. The table includes around 73,000 clones, more than 90% detected once. Germline values: CDR1 LGHNA, CDR2 YNFKEQ. The trim removed 2 bases at V and 6 bases at J, leaving 10 bases unmatched. This CDR3 comprises 17 residues. The sequenced sample was PBMCs. The gene calls are TRBV4-2 and TRBJ2-7; 13 nucleotides line up with TRBD2. This receptor was identified in a human donor in good health. Some clones in this sample may be carry-over from other donors' samples. CDR3 in DNA: TGTGCCAGCAGCCAAAAGGCCCAACTAGCGGGAGGGCCCGAGCAGTACTTC. Its protein product is CASSQKAQLAGGPEQYF.